Sequencing of this T cell receptor (beta chain) was carried out in a study of cytomegalovirus exposure and HLA in healthy donors. Amplification used 60 Vbeta primers and 13 Jbeta primers. Sequencing used immunoSEQ multiplex PCR; TCRdb keeps in-frame clones, though not all of them. The sample has over 50,000 clones; under 85% are singletons. The V and J ends lost 4 bases and 1 base respectively, with 8 bases between them. Germline CDR1 SEHNR, CDR2 FQNEAQ (reference sequence). The CDR3 totals 13 residues. In this sample, this clone turned up once. Its antigen remains unidentified. General study points: Rare TCR sequences dominated, though some public TCRs recurred in many donors. Association of a missense DCLRE1C variant with TCR beta V- and J-gene trimming was reported in a later analysis. Using the classifier, cytomegalovirus status was reportedly diagnosed with high specificity and sensitivity. Analyzed later, most CMV-associated TCR beta chains appeared HLA-restricted.

This sequence was found in a man in his fifties or sixties in good health and CMV-seropositive. The source material was PBMCs. The chain joins TRBV7-9 to TRBJ2-7; a possible D gene is TRBD1 (6 bases). The DNA of the CDR3 is TGTGCCAGCAGCTCGGACAGATCCTACGAGCAGTACTTC. It is translated as CASSSDRSYEQYF.